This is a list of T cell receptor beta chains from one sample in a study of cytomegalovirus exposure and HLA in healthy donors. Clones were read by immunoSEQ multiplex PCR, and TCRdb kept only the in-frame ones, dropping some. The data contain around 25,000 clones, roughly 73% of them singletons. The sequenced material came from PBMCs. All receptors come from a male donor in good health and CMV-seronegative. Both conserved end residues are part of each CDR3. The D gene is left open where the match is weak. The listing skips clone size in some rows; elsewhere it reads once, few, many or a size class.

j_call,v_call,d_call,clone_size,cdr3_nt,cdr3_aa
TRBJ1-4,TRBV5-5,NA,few,TGTGCCAGCAGCCTGTTGGGATCCGGGGGGCTGTTTTTT,CASSLLGSGGLFF
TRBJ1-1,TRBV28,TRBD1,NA,TGTGCCAGCAGTCTGGGACAGGGGCACACTGAAGCTTTCTTT,CASSLGQGHTEAFF
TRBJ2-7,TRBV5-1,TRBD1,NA,TGCGCCAGCAGCTCGAGGGACAGTCGGTGGGCCTACGAGCAGTACTTC,CASSSRDSRWAYEQYF
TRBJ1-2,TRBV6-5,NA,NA,TGTGCCAGCAGTTACTTTGGCGGTGGCTACACCTTC,CASSYFGGGYTF
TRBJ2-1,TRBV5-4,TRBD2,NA,TGTGCCAGCAGCTCGGACTCGGGGGGGTATTACAATGAGCAGTTCTTC,CASSSDSGGYYNEQFF
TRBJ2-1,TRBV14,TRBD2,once,TGTGCCAGCAGCCCTGGGACTAGATCATCGAATGAGCAGTTCTTC,CASSPGTRSSNEQFF
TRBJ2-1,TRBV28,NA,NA,TGTGCCAGCAGTCCCTACTCCTACAATGAGCAGTTCTTC,CASSPYSYNEQFF
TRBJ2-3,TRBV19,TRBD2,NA,TGTGCCAGTAAAGGGAGGGGCACAGATACGCAGTATTTT,CASKGRGTDTQYF
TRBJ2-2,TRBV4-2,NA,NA,TGTGCCAGCAGCCAATGGCCCGCCGGGAGGAACACCGGGGAGCTGTTTTTT,CASSQWPAGRNTGELFF
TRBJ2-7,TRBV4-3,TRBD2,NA,TGCGCCAGCAGCCAAGTTGTTAGCGGGGGGTCCTACGAGCAGTACTTC,CASSQVVSGGSYEQYF
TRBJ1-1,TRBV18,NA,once,TGTGCCAGCTCACCTTCTCCCGAGCGCTTCCGAGGCACTGAAGCTTTCTTT,CASSPSPERFRGTEAFF
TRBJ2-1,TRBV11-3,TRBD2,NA,TGTGCCAGCAGCTTAGCGGGGGGGCCCATCGATGAGCAGTTCTTC,CASSLAGGPIDEQFF
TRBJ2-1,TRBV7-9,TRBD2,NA,TGTGCCAGCAGCCCCCGGACTAGCGGGGTGGAGAATGAGCAGTTCTTC,CASSPRTSGVENEQFF
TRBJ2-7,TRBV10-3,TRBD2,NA,TGTGCCATCAGTGTTGCTAGCGGTCTTTCAGAGCAGTACTTC,CAISVASGLSEQYF
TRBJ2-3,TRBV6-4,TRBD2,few,TGTGCCAGCAGTGACGGCGGGGGGGCCACAGATACGCAGTATTTT,CASSDGGGATDTQYF
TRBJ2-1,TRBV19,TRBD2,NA,TGTGCCAGTAGTGGCGGGAGCAAAGGTGAACGCGAGCAGTTCTTC,CASSGGSKGEREQFF
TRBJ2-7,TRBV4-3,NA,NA,TGCGCCAGTTTGCTAGACGCCCGGCCTGTCTACGAGCAGTACTTC,CASLLDARPVYEQYF
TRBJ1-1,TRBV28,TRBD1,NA,TGTGCCAGCAGTCAAGGACAGGGTGAAGTGACTGAAGCTTTCTTT,CASSQGQGEVTEAFF
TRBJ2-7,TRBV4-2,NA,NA,TGTGCCAGCAGCCAAGAAAATAGCGGCTCCTACGAGCAGTACTTC,CASSQENSGSYEQYF
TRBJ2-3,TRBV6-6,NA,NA,TGTGCCAGCATATCCGGGAGCACAGATACGCAGTATTTT,CASISGSTDTQYF
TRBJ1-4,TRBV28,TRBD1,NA,TGTGCCAGCAGTGGGGGACAGGGGGCCCCTAATGAAAAACTGTTTTTT,CASSGGQGAPNEKLFF
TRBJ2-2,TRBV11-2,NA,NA,TGTGCCAGCAGCTTAAATGGGTTCGGTCTAGCAGGCGGGGAGCTGTTTTTT,CASSLNGFGLAGGELFF
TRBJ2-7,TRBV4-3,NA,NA,TGCGCCAGCAGCCCCCATCCCTTGGACAGCAACTACGAGCAGTACTTC,CASSPHPLDSNYEQYF
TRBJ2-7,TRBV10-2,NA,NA,TGCGCCAGCAGTGAGTTGACTAGGATATACGAGCAGTACTTC,CASSELTRIYEQYF
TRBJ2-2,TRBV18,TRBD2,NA,TGTGCCAGCTCACCACGTTCTGCGGGAGGGCCCGACACCGGGGAGCTGTTTTTT,CASSPRSAGGPDTGELFF
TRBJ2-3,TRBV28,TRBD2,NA,TGTGCCAGCAGCTACCAGGTACTAGCGGGAGCAGATACGCAGTATTTT,CASSYQVLAGADTQYF
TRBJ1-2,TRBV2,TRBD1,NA,TGTGCCAGCAGAGAACAGGGGGCCCGAGGCTACACCTTC,CASREQGARGYTF
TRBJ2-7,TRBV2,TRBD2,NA,TGTGCCAGCAGTCCCATGGGGGGGGAGCAGTACTTC,CASSPMGGEQYF
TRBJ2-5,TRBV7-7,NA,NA,TGTGCTAGCAGCTCCAGGGGTTTAGAGACCCAGTACTTC,CASSSRGLETQYF
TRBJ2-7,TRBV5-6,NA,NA,TGTGCCAGCAGCTTGAGGCACAGGGATTACGAGCAGTACTTC,CASSLRHRDYEQYF
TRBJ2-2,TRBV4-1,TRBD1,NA,TGCGCCAGCAGCCAAGCTGGACAGGCCTACACCGGGGAGCTGTTTTTT,CASSQAGQAYTGELFF
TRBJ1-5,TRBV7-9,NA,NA,TGTTCCAGCACGAGTTTGGATCAGCCCCAGCATTTT,CSSTSLDQPQHF
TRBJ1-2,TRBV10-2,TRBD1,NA,TGCGCCAGCAGTGAACAGGGGGCGTATGGCTACACCTTC,CASSEQGAYGYTF
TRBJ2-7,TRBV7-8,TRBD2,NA,TGTGCCAGCAGCGCTAGCGGGAGGGGATACGAGCAGTACTTC,CASSASGRGYEQYF
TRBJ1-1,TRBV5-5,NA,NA,TGCGCCAGCATCAGATCGAACACTGAAGCTTTCTTT,CASIRSNTEAFF
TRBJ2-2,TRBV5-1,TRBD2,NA,TGCGCCAGCAGCTTGGAATATCTAGCGGGTACCGGGGAGCTGTTTTTT,CASSLEYLAGTGELFF
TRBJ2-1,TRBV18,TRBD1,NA,TGTGCCAGCTCAGAAACAGGGGGCAGGGGCAATGAGCAGTTCTTC,CASSETGGRGNEQFF